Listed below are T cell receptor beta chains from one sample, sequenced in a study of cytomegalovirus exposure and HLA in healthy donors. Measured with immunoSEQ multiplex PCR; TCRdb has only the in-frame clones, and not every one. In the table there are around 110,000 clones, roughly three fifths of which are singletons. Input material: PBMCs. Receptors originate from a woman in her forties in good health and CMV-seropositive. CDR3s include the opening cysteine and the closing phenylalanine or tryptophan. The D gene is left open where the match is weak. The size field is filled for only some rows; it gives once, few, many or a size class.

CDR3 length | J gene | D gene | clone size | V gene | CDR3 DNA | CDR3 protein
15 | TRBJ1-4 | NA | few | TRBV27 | TGTGCCAGCAGTTCGGGTGACAGGCTAGATGAAAAACTGTTTTTT | CASSSGDRLDEKLFF
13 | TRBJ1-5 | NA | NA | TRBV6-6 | TGTGCCAGCAGTTACTGGGGGGATCAGCCCCAGCATTTT | CASSYWGDQPQHF
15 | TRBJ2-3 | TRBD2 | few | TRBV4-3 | TGCGCCAGCAGCCAAAGGCTAGCGGGAACAGATACGCAGTATTTT | CASSQRLAGTDTQYF
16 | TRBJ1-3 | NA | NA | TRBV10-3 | TGTGCCATCAGTGAGTATCAGGGGAGCTCTGGAAACACCATATATTTT | CAISEYQGSSGNTIYF
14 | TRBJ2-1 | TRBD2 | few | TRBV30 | TGTGCCTGGGCTACTAGCGGCACCTACAATGAGCAGTTCTTC | CAWATSGTYNEQFF
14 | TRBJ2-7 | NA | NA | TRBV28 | TGTGCCAGCAGTTGGAGGGGTATTGGAGTCGAGCAGTACTTC | CASSWRGIGVEQYF
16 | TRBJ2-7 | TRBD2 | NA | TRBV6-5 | TGTGCCAGCAGTTACCGACTAGCGGGAGATACCTACGAGCAGTACTTC | CASSYRLAGDTYEQYF
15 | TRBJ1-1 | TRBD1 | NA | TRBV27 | TGTGCCAGCAGTTTCTCGACAGGGCCCACCTATGAAGCTTTCTTT | CASSFSTGPTYEAFF
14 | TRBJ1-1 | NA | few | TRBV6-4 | TGTGCCAGCAGTGAGGGAGGGGTAGGGACTGAAGCTTTCTTT | CASSEGGVGTEAFF
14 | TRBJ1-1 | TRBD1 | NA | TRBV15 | TGTGCCACCAGCAGAGATGGACAGGTGTTTGAAGCTTTCTTT | CATSRDGQVFEAFF
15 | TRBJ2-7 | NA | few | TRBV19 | TGTGCCAGTAGTATAGTATTGACTACTTCCTACGAGCAGTACTTC | CASSIVLTTSYEQYF
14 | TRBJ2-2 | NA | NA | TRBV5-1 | TGCGCCAGCAGCTCGGGACAACCCAAAGGGGAGCTGTTTTTT | CASSSGQPKGELFF
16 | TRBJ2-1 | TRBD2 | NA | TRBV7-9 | TGTGCCAGCAGCTTATCGGCTAGCGGGCCGTACAATGAGCAGTTCTTC | CASSLSASGPYNEQFF
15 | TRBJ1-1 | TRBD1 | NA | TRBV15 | TGTGCCACCAGCACACGACAGGGACGGGGCACTGAAGCTTTCTTT | CATSTRQGRGTEAFF
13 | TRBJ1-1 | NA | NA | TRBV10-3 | TGTGCCATCAGTGAAGGGAGGGACACTGAAGCTTTCTTT | CAISEGRDTEAFF
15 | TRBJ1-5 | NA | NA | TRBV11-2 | TGTGCCAGCAGCTTAGGACAGAGCCTCAATCAGCCCCAGCATTTT | CASSLGQSLNQPQHF
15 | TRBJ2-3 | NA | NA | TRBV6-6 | TGTGCCAGCAACCCTTGGGGGGAAAGGGGTGATACGCAGTATTTT | CASNPWGERGDTQYF
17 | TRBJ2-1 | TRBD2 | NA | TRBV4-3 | TGCGCCAGCAGCCAAGTAGGCTCTAGCGGGAGCCACAATGAGCAGTTCTTC | CASSQVGSSGSHNEQFF
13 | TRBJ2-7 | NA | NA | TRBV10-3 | TGTGCCATCCGCGCCAGAACAGGGTACGAGCAGTACTTC | CAIRARTGYEQYF
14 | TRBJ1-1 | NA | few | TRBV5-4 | TGTGCCAGCAGCTGGGGCCTGGGAAGACCTGAAGCTTTCTTT | CASSWGLGRPEAFF
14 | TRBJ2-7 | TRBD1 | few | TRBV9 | TGTGCCAGCAGCGTAGTGGACAGGGGCTTCGAGCAGTACTTC | CASSVVDRGFEQYF
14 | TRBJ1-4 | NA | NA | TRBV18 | TGTGCCAGCTCACCTCTTCAGGGGAATGAAAAACTGTTTTTT | CASSPLQGNEKLFF
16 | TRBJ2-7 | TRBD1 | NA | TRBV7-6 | TGTGCCAGCAGCCCAAAGCCGGGACAGGGTTCCTACGAGCAGTACTTC | CASSPKPGQGSYEQYF
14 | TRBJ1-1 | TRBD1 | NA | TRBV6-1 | TGTGCCAGCAGCCTAAGCACAGGGACAGGGGAAGCTTTCTTT | CASSLSTGTGEAFF
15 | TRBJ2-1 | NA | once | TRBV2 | TGTGCCAGCAGTGACTCTAGGGGGGGTAAGAATGAGCAGTTCTTC | CASSDSRGGKNEQFF
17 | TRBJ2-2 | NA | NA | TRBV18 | TGTGCCAGCTCACCCTACAACCTGGACTCAAACACCGGGGAGCTGTTTTTT | CASSPYNLDSNTGELFF
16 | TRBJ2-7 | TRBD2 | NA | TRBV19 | TGTGCCAGTAGTTCACTAGCGGGAGGGAGCTCCTACGAGCAGTACTTC | CASSSLAGGSSYEQYF
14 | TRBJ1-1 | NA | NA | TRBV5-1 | TGCGCCAGCAGCTCCGGATACGGGGTGACTGAAGCTTTCTTT | CASSSGYGVTEAFF
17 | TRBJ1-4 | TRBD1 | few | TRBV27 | TGTGCCAGCAGTCTCGGGGGGGACAGGGAAATTAATGAAAAACTGTTTTTT | CASSLGGDREINEKLFF
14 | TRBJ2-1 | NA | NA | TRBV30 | TGTGCCTGGAAAGACGGGGGCTCCTACAATGAGCAGTTCTTC | CAWKDGGSYNEQFF
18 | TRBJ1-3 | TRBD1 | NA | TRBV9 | TGTGCCAGCAGCCTTCACCCACGGCAGGGGGCTGTCGGAAACACCATATATTTT | CASSLHPRQGAVGNTIYF
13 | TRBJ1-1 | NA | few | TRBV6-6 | TGTGCCAGCAGTTACGGGAGTAACACTGAAGCTTTCTTT | CASSYGSNTEAFF
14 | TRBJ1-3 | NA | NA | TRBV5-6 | TGTGCCAGCAGCAAACAGGGTTTTGGAAACACCATATATTTT | CASSKQGFGNTIYF
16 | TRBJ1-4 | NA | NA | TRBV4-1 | TGCGCCAGCAGCCATTCGGGGGGGATCGTTAATGAAAAACTGTTTTTT | CASSHSGGIVNEKLFF
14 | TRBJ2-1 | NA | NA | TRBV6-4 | TGTGCCAGCAAACTTGAAGCCTCCTACAATGAGCAGTTCTTC | CASKLEASYNEQFF
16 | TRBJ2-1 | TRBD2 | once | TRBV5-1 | TGCGCCAGCAGCCCTCATAGGACTAGCGGAAACAATGAGCAGTTCTTC | CASSPHRTSGNNEQFF
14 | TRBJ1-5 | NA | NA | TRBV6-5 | TGTGCCAGCAGTTCTCGACAGATTAATCAGCCCCAGCATTTT | CASSSRQINQPQHF
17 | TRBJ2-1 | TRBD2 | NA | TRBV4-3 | TGCGCCAGCAGCCAAGATAGCGGACTAGCGGGGGCCAATGAGCAGTTCTTC | CASSQDSGLAGANEQFF
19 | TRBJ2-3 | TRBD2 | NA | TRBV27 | TGTGCCAGCAGTTTTCAAGGGGTGAGGCTAGCGGGAGTAGCGGATACGCAGTATTTT | CASSFQGVRLAGVADTQYF
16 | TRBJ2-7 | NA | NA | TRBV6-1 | TGTGCCAGCAGTGTTCTTTCGGGGGGCCTGCACTACGAGCAGTACTTC | CASSVLSGGLHYEQYF